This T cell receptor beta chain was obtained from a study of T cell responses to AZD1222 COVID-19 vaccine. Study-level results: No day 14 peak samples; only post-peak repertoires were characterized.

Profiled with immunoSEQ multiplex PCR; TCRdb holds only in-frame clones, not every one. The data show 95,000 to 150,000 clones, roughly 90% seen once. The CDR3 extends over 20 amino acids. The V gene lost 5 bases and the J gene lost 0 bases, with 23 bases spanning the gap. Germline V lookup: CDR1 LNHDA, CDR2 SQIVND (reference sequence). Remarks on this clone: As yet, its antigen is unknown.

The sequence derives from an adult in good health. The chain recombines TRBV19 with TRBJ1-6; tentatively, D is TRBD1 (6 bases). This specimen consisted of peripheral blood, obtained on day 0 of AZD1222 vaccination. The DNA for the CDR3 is TGTGCCAGTAGTCTCAACCCACCGACAGGCCATAGCTCCTATAATTCACCCCTCCACTTT. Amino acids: CASSLNPPTGHSSYNSPLHF.